This T cell receptor beta chain was recovered during a study of blood T cell repertoires in COVID-19 (TCRdb year 2020). For context, the study as a whole: Samples from collaborators originated in the United States, Italy and Spain and spanned both the acute and convalescent phases of COVID-19. The prospective study material was composed of cDNA or gDNA derived from T cells, B-cell-depleted T cells, or PBMCs. Deeply sampled blood TCRbeta repertoires from subjects exposed to, actively infected with, or recovered from COVID-19 were included in the dataset. The repertoires were released in a freely available public database intended as a resource for research on the immune response to SARS-CoV-2. Samples were obtained from the ongoing ImmuneRACE study (first 160 participants) and from 1,254 subjects provided by 6 global collaborators. The sample metadata nearly always contained a de-identified subject ID, COVID-19 status, age in years and sex. Where available, HLA class I and class II types were obtained from metadata supplied by the sample provider rather than from assay-based typing. General conclusions and limits of the study: The amount of clinical and demographic metadata varied by source and participant and was provided uncurated.

The collaborating institutions used their own protocols to collect whole blood in K2EDTA tubes. Collaborator samples were shipped for TCRbeta analysis as frozen whole blood, isolated PBMCs, or DNA extracted from either sample type. About this clone: The antigen it binds to is not known. No much larger clonotype is one base removed from it; base qualities were not supplied.

TCRbeta CDR3 regions were amplified from genomic DNA by means of the immunoSEQ Assay, a bias-controlled multiplex PCR. The authors' analysis ran thus. Nucleated cell counts per sample were estimated from amplification of reference gene primers within the assay. To quantify the absolute abundance of each unique TCRbeta CDR3 rearrangement, sequence reads were collapsed and filtered. For each sample, productive Simpson clonality was calculated as the square root of Simpson's diversity index across productive rearrangements. TCRdb provides this immuneACCESS table in a form limited to in-frame rearrangements. Some clones are lacking; in checked studies, under half of them reflect an unresolved V gene, and why the rest are absent is not known. V, J and clone size are those of that table, while D and trimming were read from the DNA. The table for this sample lists around 95,000 clones; roughly 88% of them were counted only once. Of the sample, about 5.3% falls within the top ten clones.

The TCR was taken from a human donor in a cohort sampled during active COVID-19. Material: peripheral blood.

The CDR3 has the sequence CAWKTQGVPNQPQHF. The nucleotide sequence is TGTGCCTGGAAAACTCAGGGGGTACCCAATCAGCCCCAGCATTTT. The chain is assembled from TRBV30 and TRBJ1-5, with TRBD1 identical over 7 junction bases. CDR1 and CDR2 (GTSNPN, SVGIG) derive from the germline V gene (reference sequence). Unmatched junction bases come to 9, with V trimmed by 4 bases and J by 3 bases. The CDR3 runs 15 residues from the cysteine to the phenylalanine. Of the read, only the CDR3 DNA is kept; its 45 bases are in frame from base 1. Reference TRBV30 and TRBJ1-5 proteins supply the regions before and after the CDR3; the full variable domain is: SQTIHQWPATLVQPVGSPLSLECTVEGTSNPNLYWYRQAAGRGLQLLFYSVGIGQISSEVPQNLSASRPQDRQFILSSKKLLLSDSGFYLCAWKTQGVPNQPQHFGDGTRLSIL.